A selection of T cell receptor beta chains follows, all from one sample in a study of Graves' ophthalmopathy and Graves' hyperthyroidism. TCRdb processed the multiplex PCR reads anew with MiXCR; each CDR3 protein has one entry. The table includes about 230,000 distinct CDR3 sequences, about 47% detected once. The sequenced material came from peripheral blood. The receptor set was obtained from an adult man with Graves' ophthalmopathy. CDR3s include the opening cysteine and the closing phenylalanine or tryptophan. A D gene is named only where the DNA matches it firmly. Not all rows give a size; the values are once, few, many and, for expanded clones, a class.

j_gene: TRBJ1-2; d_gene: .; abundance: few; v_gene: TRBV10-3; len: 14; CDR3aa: CAISGGPEAYGYTF; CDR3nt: TGTGCCATCAGTGGAGGGCCGGAGGCCTATGGCTACACCTTC
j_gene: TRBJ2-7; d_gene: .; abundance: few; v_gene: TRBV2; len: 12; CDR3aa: CASSERGYEQYF; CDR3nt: TGTGCCAGCAGTGAAAGGGGCTACGAGCAGTACTTC
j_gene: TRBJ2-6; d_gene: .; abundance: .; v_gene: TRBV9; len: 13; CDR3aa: CASSVDRANVLTF; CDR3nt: TGTGCCAGCAGCGTGGACAGGGCCAACGTCCTGACTTTC
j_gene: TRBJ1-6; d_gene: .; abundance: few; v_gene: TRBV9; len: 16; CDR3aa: CASSVEGGIRNSPLHF; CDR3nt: TGTGCCAGCAGCGTGGAGGGGGGGATAAGAAATTCACCCCTCCACTTT
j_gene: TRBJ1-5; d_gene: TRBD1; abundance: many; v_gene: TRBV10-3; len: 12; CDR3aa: CAIGQGNQPQHF; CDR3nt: TGTGCCATTGGACAGGGGAATCAGCCCCAGCATTTT
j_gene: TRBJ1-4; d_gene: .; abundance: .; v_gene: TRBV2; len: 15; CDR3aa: CASSATGGTNEKLFF; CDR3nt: TGTGCCAGCAGTGCTACTGGGGGCACTAATGAAAAACTGTTTTTT
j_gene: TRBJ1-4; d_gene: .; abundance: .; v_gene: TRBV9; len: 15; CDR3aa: CASSPNQGSREKLFF; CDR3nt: TGTGCCAGCAGCCCGAATCAGGGCAGTCGGGAAAAACTGTTTTTT
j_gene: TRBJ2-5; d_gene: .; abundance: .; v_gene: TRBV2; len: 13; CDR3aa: CASSEDIQETQYF; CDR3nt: TGTGCCAGCAGTGAAGACATTCAAGAGACCCAGTACTTC
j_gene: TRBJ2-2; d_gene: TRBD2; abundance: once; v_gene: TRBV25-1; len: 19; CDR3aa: CASSFRTSGINANTGELFF; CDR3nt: TGTGCCAGCAGCTTTCGGACTAGCGGGATTAACGCGAACACCGGGGAGCTGTTTTTT
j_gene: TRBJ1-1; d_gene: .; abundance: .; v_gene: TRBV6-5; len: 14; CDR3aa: CASSATLGYTEAFF; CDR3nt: TGTGCCAGCAGTGCGACTCTCGGCTACACTGAAGCTTTCTTT
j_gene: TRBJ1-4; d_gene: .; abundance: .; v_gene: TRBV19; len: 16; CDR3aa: CASSMKVLLYNEKLFF; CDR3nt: TGTGCCAGTAGTATGAAGGTCCTACTTTATAATGAAAAACTGTTTTTT
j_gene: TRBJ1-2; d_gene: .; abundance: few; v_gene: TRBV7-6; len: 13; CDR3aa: CASSPQRRYGYTF; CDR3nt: TGTGCCAGCAGCCCCCAGCGGAGGTATGGCTACACCTTC
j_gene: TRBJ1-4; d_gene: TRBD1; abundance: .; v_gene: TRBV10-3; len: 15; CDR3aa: CASRNGGQGDEKLFF; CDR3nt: TGTGCCAGCAGGAACGGGGGACAGGGGGATGAAAAACTGTTTTTT
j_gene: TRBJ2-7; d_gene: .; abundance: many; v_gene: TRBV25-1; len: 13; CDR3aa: CASSESQGNEQYF; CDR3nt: TGTGCCAGCAGTGAAAGCCAGGGGAACGAGCAGTACTTC
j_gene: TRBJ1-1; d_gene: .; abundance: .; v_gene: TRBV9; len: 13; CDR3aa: CASSVEVHTEAFF; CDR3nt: TGTGCCAGCAGCGTTGAGGTCCACACTGAAGCTTTCTTT
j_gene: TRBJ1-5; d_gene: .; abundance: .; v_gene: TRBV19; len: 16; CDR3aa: CASPYRVGRSNQPQHF; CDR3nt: TGTGCCAGTCCTTACAGGGTCGGACGGAGCAATCAGCCCCAGCATTTT
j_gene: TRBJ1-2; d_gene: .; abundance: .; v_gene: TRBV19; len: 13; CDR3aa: CASSPGVNYGYTF; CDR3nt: TGTGCCAGTAGTCCAGGGGTTAACTATGGCTACACCTTC
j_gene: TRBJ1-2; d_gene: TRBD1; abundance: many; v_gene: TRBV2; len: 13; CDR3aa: CASSGQGDYGYTF; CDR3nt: TGTGCCAGCAGTGGACAGGGGGACTATGGCTACACCTTC
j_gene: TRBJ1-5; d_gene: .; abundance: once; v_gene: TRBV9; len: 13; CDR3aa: CASSFSRDQPQHF; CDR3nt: TGTGCCAGCAGCTTCAGTCGAGATCAGCCCCAGCATTTT
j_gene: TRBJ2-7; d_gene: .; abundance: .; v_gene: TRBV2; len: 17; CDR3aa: CASSLKFSGGRRAEQYF; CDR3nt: TGTGCCAGCAGTTTAAAATTTTCCGGAGGTCGGCGCGCCGAGCAGTACTTC
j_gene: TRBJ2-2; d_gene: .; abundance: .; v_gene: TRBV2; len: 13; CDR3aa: CASTRAGTGELFF; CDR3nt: TGTGCCAGCACAAGGGCGGGGACCGGGGAGCTGTTTTTT
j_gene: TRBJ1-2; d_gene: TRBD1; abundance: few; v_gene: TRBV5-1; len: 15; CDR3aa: CASSFGGQGARGYTF; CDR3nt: TGCGCCAGCAGCTTCGGGGGACAGGGGGCGCGTGGCTACACCTTC
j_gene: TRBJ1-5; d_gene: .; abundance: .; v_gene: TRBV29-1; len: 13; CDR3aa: CSVVFENHQPQHF; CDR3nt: TGCAGCGTTGTATTCGAGAATCATCAGCCCCAGCATTTT
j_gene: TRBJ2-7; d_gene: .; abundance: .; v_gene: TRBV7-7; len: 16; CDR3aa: CASSSLDIRSSYEQYF; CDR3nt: TGTGCTAGCAGCTCCCTGGACATCCGAAGCTCCTACGAGCAGTACTTC